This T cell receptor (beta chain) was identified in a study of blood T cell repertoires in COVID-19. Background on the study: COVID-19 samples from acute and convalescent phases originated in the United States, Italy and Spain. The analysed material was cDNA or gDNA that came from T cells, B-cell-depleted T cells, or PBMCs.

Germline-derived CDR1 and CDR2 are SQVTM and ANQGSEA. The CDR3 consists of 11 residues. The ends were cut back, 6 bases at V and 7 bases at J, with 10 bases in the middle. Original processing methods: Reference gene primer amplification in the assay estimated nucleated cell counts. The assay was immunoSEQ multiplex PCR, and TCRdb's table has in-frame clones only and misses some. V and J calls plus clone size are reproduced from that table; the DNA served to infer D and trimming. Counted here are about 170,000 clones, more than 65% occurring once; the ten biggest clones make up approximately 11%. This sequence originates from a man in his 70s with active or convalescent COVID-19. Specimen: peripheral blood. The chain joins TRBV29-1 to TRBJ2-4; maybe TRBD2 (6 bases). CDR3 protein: CSVYGGNIQYF. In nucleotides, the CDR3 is TGCAGCGTCTATGGGGGGAACATTCAGTACTTC.